This T cell receptor (beta chain) came from a study of CD8+CD57+ T cells in acquired aplastic anemia. The wider study: Sorted CD4+ plus CD8+ cells gave DNA averaging about 3.2 ug.

V was clipped by 3 bases and J by 2 bases; unmatched bases: 7. The CDR3 is made up of 15 amino acids. Germline loops: CDR1 SGDLS, CDR2 YYNGEE. Sequencing involved patients with CD8+CD57+ cell expansion previously shown by flow cytometry. Receipt of therapy had not occurred in any patient by the time of blood sampling. Using genomic DNA as the template, TCR beta VDJ and CDR3 profiling was carried out. TCRdb re-called the reads through MiXCR, storing one row per CDR3 protein. Seen here are around 120,000 distinct CDR3 sequences, nearly 40% observed once, and the top ten hold about 2.7%. Of note for this clonotype: Its antigen is unknown.

The study, taken as a whole, reports: The CD8+ Simpson's diversity of patients and controls was not significantly different. About 30 CD8+ CDR3 sequences occurred in both the patients and the controls.

The sequence came from a human donor with aplastic anemia. The chain couples TRBV9 to TRBJ1-1, with 7 bases identical to TRBD1. Material: sorted CD4+, CD8+, or CD8+CD57+ T cells (not recorded which) from PBMCs. CDR3 DNA: TGTGCCAGCAGCGCCTCGACAGGGCCCAACACTGAAGCTTTCTTT. It specifies CASSASTGPNTEAFF. Filled out from reference TRBV9 and TRBJ1-1, the complete variable domain reads DSGVTQTPKHLITATGQRVTLRCSPRSGDLSVYWYQQSLDQGLQFLIQYYNGEERAKGNILERFSAQQFPDLHSELNLSSLELGDSALYFCASSASTGPNTEAFFGQGTRLTVV.